This T cell receptor (beta chain) derives from a study of cytomegalovirus exposure and HLA in healthy donors. Study results and limitations: Donors were assumed by presence/absence analyses to have roughly uniform sequencing depth. Most CMV-associated TCR beta chains were later found to appear HLA-restricted. V- and J-gene trimming in TCR beta was tied to a missense DCLRE1C variant by an analysis performed later. 87-base-pair reads could not separate some V segments, including TRBV6-2 and TRBV6-3.

Use of 60 Vbeta and 13 Jbeta primers characterized the PCR. This table comes from immunoSEQ multiplex PCR, and its TCRdb copy is limited to in-frame clones, with some not included. The sample has over 150,000 clones, approximately 80% seen once. J lost 5 bases, V lost 4 bases, and 10 bases had no gene match. CDR1 is SGHDN, CDR2 FVKESK, per germline. The CDR3 consists of 15 residues. As concerns this clone: The antigen remains unidentified.

The chain has TRBV14 and TRBJ2-5; TRBD2 agrees at 7 bases. The material sequenced was PBMCs. This receptor was taken from a young woman in good health and CMV-seronegative. The CDR3 DNA reads as TGTGCCAGCAGCCCATCCACGGGAGGCGGTGAGACCCAGTACTTC. Translating gives CASSPSTGGGETQYF.